The 28 T cell receptor beta chains in this list originate from one sample, sequenced in a study of technical replicates of blood from several donors. The table came from immunoSEQ multiplex PCR; TCRdb's copy has only in-frame clones and leaves some out. The sample has about 75,000 clones; approximately 96% are singletons. The specimen sequenced was T cells isolated from PBMCs. Receptors were obtained from a human donor in good health.

This chain connects TRBV2 to TRBJ1-2, with 9 bases that match TRBD1. The CDR3 is 13 amino acids. V shed 8 bases, J shed 1 base, and the junction held 2 bases outside the gene matches. CDR1 and CDR2 (germline): SNHLY, FYNNEI. The CDR3 spells CASGTGSNYGYTF. Here the CDR3 DNA reads TGTGCCAGCGGGACAGGGAGTAACTATGGCTACACCTTC.

This chain links TRBV9 with TRBJ2-1; 13 bases map to TRBD2. The trim removed 4 bases at V and 5 bases at J, leaving 6 bases unmatched. This CDR3 region has 16 residues. The germline V gene encodes CDR1 SGDLS and CDR2 YYNGEE. The CDR3 region has the DNA TGTGCCAGCAGCACAGGAGGACTAGCGGGAGACAATGAGCAGTTCTTC. This encodes CASSTGGLAGDNEQFF.

This clone has a single count. J is TRBJ2-2 and V is TRBV4-2; TRBD2 aligns across 10 bases. The CDR3 loop spans 16 amino acids. Germline V gene data show CDR1 as LGHNA and CDR2 as YNFKEQ. The V segment lost 5 bases and the J segment 1 base; nucleotides outside the gene matches: 4. CDR3 residues: CASSSGLAENTGELFF. Here the CDR3 DNA reads TGTGCCAGCAGCTCAGGACTAGCGGAGAACACCGGGGAGCTGTTTTTT.

This chain connects TRBV7-9 to TRBJ2-7, with TRBD1 identical over 9 bases. The CDR3 covers 15 residues. V gave up 5 bases and J gave up 3 bases; unmatched junction bases: 8. Germline CDR1 reads SEHNR; CDR2 reads FQNEAQ (reference sequence). CDR3 protein: CASSRTGEVDYEQYF. The CDR3 nucleotides are TGTGCCAGCAGCCGGACAGGGGAGGTGGACTACGAGCAGTACTTC.

This chain connects TRBV25-1 to TRBJ1-1; 7 nucleotides line up with TRBD1. Trimming took 6 bases from V and 5 from J; bases not matched to a gene: 9. Germline V CDR1 and CDR2: MGHDK, SYGVNS. The CDR3 sequence is 14 residues long. This CDR3 is CASSHRGNGTEAFF. The CDR3 DNA is TGTGCCAGCAGCCACAGGGGAAACGGAACTGAAGCTTTCTTT. The complete variable domain, with remaining parts taken from reference TRBV25-1 and TRBJ1-1, reads EADIYQTPRYLVIGTGKKITLECSQTMGHDKMYWYQQDPGMELHLIHYSYGVNSTEKGDLSSESTVSRIRTEHFPLTLESARPSHTSQYLCASSHRGNGTEAFFGQGTRLTVV.

CDR3 loop: CASSFGLAGQETQYF. The CDR3 DNA sequence: TGTGCCAGCAGCTTTGGGCTAGCGGGCCAAGAGACCCAGTACTTC. The chain combines TRBV7-3 with TRBJ2-5, with 8 bases aligning to TRBD2. Germline trimming cut 3 bases from V and 1 base from J; bases unmatched to any gene: 4. This CDR3 is built from 15 residues. The V gene's germline CDR1 is SGHTA and CDR2 FQGTGA.

The V call is TRBV6-5, the J call TRBJ1-2; TRBD1 aligns across 9 bases. CDR3 length: 13 amino acids. The germline V gene has CDR1 MNHEY and CDR2 SVGAGI. The V gene end was trimmed by 5 bases and the J gene end by 5 bases; junction bases not matched to a gene: 3. The CDR3, as DNA: TGTGCCAGCAGTGCCGGGACAGGGTATGGCTACACCTTC. It codes for CASSAGTGYGYTF.

The chain uses TRBV6-5 and TRBJ2-2, with 7 nucleotides matching TRBD2. This CDR3 contains 15 residues. The germline V gene encodes CDR1 MNHEY and CDR2 SVGAGI. Trimming took 8 bases from V and 7 from J; bases not matched to a gene: 13. CDR3 amino acids: CASAKGGVADGELFF. In nucleotides, the CDR3 is TGTGCCAGCGCAAAGGGAGGGGTAGCGGACGGGGAGCTGTTTTTT.

V usage is TRBV7-8 and J usage is TRBJ2-7; 9 nucleotides align to TRBD1. After removal of 3 bases from V and 5 bases from J, the junction contained 2 bases not matched to a gene. Germline CDR1 reads SGHVS; CDR2 reads FQNEAQ. The CDR3 loop spans 13 amino acids. The CDR3 region is CASSFRTGDEQYF. CDR3 DNA sequence: TGTGCCAGCAGCTTCAGGACAGGGGACGAGCAGTACTTC.

The chain has TRBV30 and TRBJ2-1; no clear D gene. V was clipped by 4 bases and J by 1 base, with 11 bases between them. Per germline, CDR1 GTSNPN and CDR2 SVGIG (reference sequence). CDR3 length equals 14 residues. CDR3 in DNA: TGTGCCTGGACTTCCAGCGCTTCCTACAATGAGCAGTTCTTC. Translating gives CAWTSSASYNEQFF.

This chain links TRBV13 with TRBJ2-1; 13 bases fit TRBD2. This CDR3 region has 15 residues. The V and J ends lost 4 bases and 12 bases, in that order; junction bases with no gene match: 9. Germline CDR1 and CDR2: PRHDT and FYEKMQ (reference sequence). The CDR3 loop is CASSSGTSGDLGQFF. The CDR3 coding sequence is TGTGCCAGCAGCTCAGGGACTAGCGGGGACTTAGGGCAGTTCTTC.

The rearrangement uses TRBV27 and TRBJ2-4; 7 positions match TRBD2. The CDR3 is 13 residues long. Germline assignment: CDR1 MNHEY and CDR2 SMNVEV (reference sequence). V was clipped by 2 bases and J by 8 bases; unmatched bases: 3. The DNA of the CDR3 is TGTGCCAGCAGTTTAGCGGCGGGAGACATTCAGTACTTC. Translation gives CASSLAAGDIQYF.

The chain combines TRBV28 with TRBJ2-2; tentatively, D is TRBD2 (5 bases). Trimming removed 1 base at V and 7 bases at J, with 10 bases between. Germline V gene sequence: CDR1 MDHEN, CDR2 SYDVKM. The CDR3 covers 14 residues. CDR3 bases: TGTGCCAGCAGTTTATTAGAGGGCGGCGGGGAGCTGTTTTTT. This translates into CASSLLEGGGELFF.

This chain connects TRBV30 to TRBJ1-2; a possible D gene is TRBD1 (5 bases). Germline V gene lookup returns CDR1 GTSNPN and CDR2 SVGIG (reference sequence). Trimming stripped 3 bases from V and 5 bases from J, with 10 bases between. This CDR3 has 12 amino acids. CDR3 coding DNA: TGTGCCTGGAGCTACTCAGGGTATGGCTACACCTTC. Its translation: CAWSYSGYGYTF.

V and J are TRBV7-8 and TRBJ2-7; D is uncertain. The CDR3 is 13 residues long. V was cut by 2 bases and J by 3 bases, with 8 bases left in between. CDR1 and CDR2 (germline): SGHVS, FQNEAQ. CDR3 amino acids: CASSLRSGYEQYF. The DNA for the CDR3 is TGTGCCAGCAGCTTAAGATCAGGCTACGAGCAGTACTTC.

CDR3 region: CASSLGAGGVYEQYF. For the CDR3, the DNA is TGTGCCAGCAGTTTAGGGGCGGGAGGGGTTTACGAGCAGTACTTC. The J gene is TRBJ2-7, the V gene TRBV27, with TRBD2 identical over 9 bases. Germline values: CDR1 MNHEY, CDR2 SMNVEV (reference sequence). The V segment lost 2 bases and the J segment 4 bases; nucleotides outside the gene matches: 6. This CDR3 is 15 amino acids long.

This clone has a single count. The chain employs TRBV5-1 and TRBJ2-1; a weak D match, TRBD2 (6 bases). CDR1 is SGHRS, CDR2 YFSETQ, per germline. Trimming pared 0 bases from V and 5 bases from J, leaving 18 bases between. This CDR3 spans 17 amino acids. CDR3 DNA sequence: TGCGCCAGCAGCTTGGTCGCGGGAACGAGGGTCGACAATGAGCAGTTCTTC. It is translated as CASSLVAGTRVDNEQFF.

This chain links TRBV6-5 with TRBJ2-1; D gene unclear. Germline V gives CDR1 MNHEY, CDR2 SVGAGI. The CDR3 totals 13 residues. Trimming pared 0 bases from V and 8 bases from J, leaving 8 bases between. CDR3: CASSYSVVHEQFF. Written as DNA, the CDR3 is TGTGCCAGCAGTTACTCCGTAGTCCATGAGCAGTTCTTC.

V is TRBV30 and J is TRBJ1-5; a weak D match, TRBD1 (5 bases). Germline CDR1 reads GTSNPN; CDR2 reads SVGIG (reference sequence). The CDR3 has 14 residues. Trimming stripped 4 bases from V and 7 bases from J, with 17 bases between. This CDR3 is CAWNKGREEQPQHF. In DNA, the CDR3 is TGTGCCTGGAATAAGGGCAGGGAGGAACAGCCCCAGCATTTT.

This chain links TRBV9 with TRBJ2-3; maybe TRBD2 (5 bases). V shed 0 bases and J shed 3 bases, with 11 bases lying between them. Germline V gene sequence: CDR1 SGDLS, CDR2 YYNGEE. CDR3 length: 15 amino acids. The CDR3 here is CASSVDASPTDTQYF. The CDR3, as DNA: TGTGCCAGCAGCGTAGATGCTAGCCCAACAGATACGCAGTATTTT.

The chain combines TRBV5-1 with TRBJ2-7, with 7 bases identical to TRBD1. Germline lookup yields CDR1 SGHRS and CDR2 YFSETQ. Trimming at V came to 1 base and at J to 3 bases, leaving 4 bases not matched to a gene. The CDR3 length is 14 residues. The CDR3 here is CASSLTGAVYEQYF. The DNA of the CDR3 is TGCGCCAGCAGCTTGACAGGGGCGGTCTACGAGCAGTACTTC.

The rearrangement uses TRBV18 and TRBJ2-3, with a tentative D call TRBD2 (6 bases). The V gene's germline CDR1 is KGHSH and CDR2 LQKENI. The CDR3 loop spans 15 amino acids. The V end was cut by 3 bases, the J end by 2 bases, with 12 bases between. The CDR3 bases are TGTGCCAGCTCACCCGTCGCGGGGAACACAGATACGCAGTATTTT. Encoded protein: CASSPVAGNTDTQYF.

The chain carries TRBV27 and TRBJ1-5, with TRBD1 identical over 9 bases. Germline V gene sequence: CDR1 MNHEY, CDR2 SMNVEV (reference sequence). Trimming took 2 bases from V and 1 from J; bases not matched to a gene: 3. The CDR3 covers 16 residues. CDR3 in amino acids: CASSLEGTGSNQPQHF. In DNA form, the CDR3 reads TGTGCCAGCAGTTTAGAGGGGACAGGGAGCAATCAGCCCCAGCATTTT.

The chain has TRBV6-5 and TRBJ2-3; TRBD1 might be the D (6 bases). Germline V gives CDR1 MNHEY, CDR2 SVGAGI. The ends were cut back, 6 bases at V and 5 bases at J, with 9 bases in the middle. This CDR3 comprises 12 residues. The CDR3 spells CASSPGVDTQYF. CDR3 coding DNA: TGTGCCAGCAGCCCAGGGGTAGATACGCAGTATTTT.

This rearrangement joins TRBV5-1 to TRBJ2-5; tentative D call: TRBD2 (5 bases). This CDR3 contains 12 residues. V gave up 4 bases and J gave up 5 bases, with 9 bases separating them. In germline, CDR1 is SGHRS, CDR2 YFSETQ. The CDR3 sequence: CASSPRGETQYF. CDR3 sequence (DNA): TGCGCCAGCAGCCCGAGAGGGGAGACCCAGTACTTC.

This clone was recorded only once. The CDR3 region has the DNA TGTGCCAGCAGTTACGGAGGGAAGAACACTGAAGCTTTCTTT. It translates to CASSYGGKNTEAFF. The J gene is TRBJ1-1, the V gene TRBV6-5; D uncertain. V was clipped by 2 bases and J by 1 base, with 8 bases between them. The CDR3 has 14 residues. Germline V CDR1 and CDR2: MNHEY, SVGAGI.

The gene calls are TRBV4-1 and TRBJ1-2, with 7 bases identical to TRBD1. The CDR3 covers 15 residues. The V and J ends lost 4 bases and 8 bases, in that order; junction bases with no gene match: 13. The germline V gene encodes CDR1 MGHRA and CDR2 YSYEKL. The CDR3 coding sequence is TGCGCCAGCAGCCCACCTCCGGGACAGTCTAAAGGCTACACCTTC. The encoded protein is CASSPPPGQSKGYTF.

The chain recombines TRBV6-5 with TRBJ1-1; D unclear. This CDR3 comprises 12 residues. Deletions cut 8 bases from V and 1 base from J, with 8 bases between. The germline gives CDR1 MNHEY, CDR2 SVGAGI. CDR3 sequence reads: CASCTGNTEAFF. CDR3 bases: TGTGCCAGCTGCACGGGGAACACTGAAGCTTTCTTT.